This T cell receptor beta chain stems from a study of T cells after yellow fever vaccination. As for the study in general: Each low-cell-number fraction was prepared by means of SMART-Seq v4 Ultra Low Input. Study findings and constraints: Reappearance after the booster was seen for most primary-vaccination clones, at 96% CD4 and 88% CD8. The study noted that FACS-sorted repertoires could contain abundant clonotypes contaminating from the bulk population.

V was trimmed by 6 bases and J by 13 bases, leaving 19 bases between them. The CDR3 runs 13 residues. The study made its TCR cDNA through 5'RACE template switching. That step introduced a universal primer site along with UMIs. TCRdb recomputed calls from the 5' RACE reads with MiXCR, one row per CDR3 protein. The sample lists some 600,000 distinct CDR3 sequences; roughly an eighth were seen once. For this clonotype: The target antigen is unknown.

This TCR was sampled from a man aged 25-40 years who received the YFV17D yellow fever vaccine. V usage is TRBV12-3 or TRBV12-4 and J usage is TRBJ2-1; possible D gene TRBD2, 6 bases. The specimen comprised PBMCs, sampled on the day of the yellow fever booster vaccination. CDR3 sequence: CASREGPSGYQFF. The CDR3 nucleotides read TGTGCCAGCAGGGAGGGACCCAGCGGGTATCAGTTCTTC.